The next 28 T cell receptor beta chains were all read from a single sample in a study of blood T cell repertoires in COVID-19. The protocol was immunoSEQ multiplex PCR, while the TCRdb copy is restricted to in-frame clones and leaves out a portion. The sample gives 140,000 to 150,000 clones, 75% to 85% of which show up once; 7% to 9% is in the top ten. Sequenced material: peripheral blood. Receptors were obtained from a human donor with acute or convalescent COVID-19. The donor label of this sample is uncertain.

The CDR3 bases are TGCGCCAGCAGCCAAGAGGCAGTCTACAATGAGCAGTTCTTC. Residues: CASSQEAVYNEQFF. The chain combines TRBV4-1 with TRBJ2-1; D is ambiguous. With 0 bases removed from V and 3 bases from J, the gap between germline ends came to 6 bases. Per the germline V gene, CDR1 is MGHRA and CDR2 is YSYEKL. The CDR3 spans 14 residues.

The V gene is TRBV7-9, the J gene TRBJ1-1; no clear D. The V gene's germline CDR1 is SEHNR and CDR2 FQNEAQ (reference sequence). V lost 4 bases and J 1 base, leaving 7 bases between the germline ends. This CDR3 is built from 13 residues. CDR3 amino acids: CASSSYRNTEAFF. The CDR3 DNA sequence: TGTGCCAGCAGCTCTTACAGGAACACTGAAGCTTTCTTT.

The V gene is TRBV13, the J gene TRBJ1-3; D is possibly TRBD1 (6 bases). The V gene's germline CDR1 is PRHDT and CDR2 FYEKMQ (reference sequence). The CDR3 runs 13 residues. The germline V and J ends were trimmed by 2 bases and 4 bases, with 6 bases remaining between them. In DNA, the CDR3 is TGTGCCAGCAGCTTAACAGGGGGAAACACCATATATTTT. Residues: CASSLTGGNTIYF.

The CDR3 reads CASIDRANYGYTF. Written as DNA, the CDR3 is TGTGCCAGTATCGACAGGGCTAACTATGGCTACACCTTC. The chain uses TRBV19 and TRBJ1-2; 7 bases are a match to TRBD1. The CDR3 contains 13 residues. Germline values: CDR1 LNHDA, CDR2 SQIVND (reference sequence). The ends lost 7 bases at V and 0 bases at J; junction bases unmatched: 2.

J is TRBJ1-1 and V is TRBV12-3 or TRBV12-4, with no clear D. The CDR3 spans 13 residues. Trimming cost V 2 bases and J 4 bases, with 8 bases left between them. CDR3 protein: CASSLSRFTEAFF. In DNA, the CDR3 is TGTGCCAGCAGTTTATCGCGCTTCACTGAAGCTTTCTTT.

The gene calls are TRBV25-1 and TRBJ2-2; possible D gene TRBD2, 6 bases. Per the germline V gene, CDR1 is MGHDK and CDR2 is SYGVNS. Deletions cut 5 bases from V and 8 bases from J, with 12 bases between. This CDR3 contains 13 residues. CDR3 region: CASSSWGVGELFF. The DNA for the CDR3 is TGTGCCAGCAGTTCCTGGGGGGTGGGGGAGCTGTTTTTT.

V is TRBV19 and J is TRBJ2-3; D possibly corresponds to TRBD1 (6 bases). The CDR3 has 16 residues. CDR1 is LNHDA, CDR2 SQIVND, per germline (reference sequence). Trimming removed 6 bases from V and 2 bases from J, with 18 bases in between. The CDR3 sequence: CASSSPLRGPTDTQYF. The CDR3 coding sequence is TGTGCCAGTAGCTCCCCTCTCAGGGGACCCACAGATACGCAGTATTTT.

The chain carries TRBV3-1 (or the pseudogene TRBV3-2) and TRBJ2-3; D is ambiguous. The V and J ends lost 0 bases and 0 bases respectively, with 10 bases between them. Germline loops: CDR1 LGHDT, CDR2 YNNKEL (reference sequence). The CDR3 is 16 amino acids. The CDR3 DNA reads TGTGCCAGCAGCCAAGATGAGGTTTCTAGCACAGATACGCAGTATTTT. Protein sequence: CASSQDEVSSTDTQYF.

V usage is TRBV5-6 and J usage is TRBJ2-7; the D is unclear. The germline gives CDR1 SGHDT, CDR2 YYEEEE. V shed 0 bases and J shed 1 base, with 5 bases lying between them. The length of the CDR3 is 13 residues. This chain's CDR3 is CASSLVNSYEQYV. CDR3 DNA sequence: TGTGCCAGCAGCTTGGTCAATTCCTACGAGCAGTACGTC.

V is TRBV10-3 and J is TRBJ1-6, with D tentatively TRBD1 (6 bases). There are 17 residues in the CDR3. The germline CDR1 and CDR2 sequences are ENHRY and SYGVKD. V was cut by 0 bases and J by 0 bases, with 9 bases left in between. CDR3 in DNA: TGTGCCATCAGTGAGTCGGGGGGGCGCTCCTATAATTCACCCCTCCACTTT. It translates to CAISESGGRSYNSPLHF.

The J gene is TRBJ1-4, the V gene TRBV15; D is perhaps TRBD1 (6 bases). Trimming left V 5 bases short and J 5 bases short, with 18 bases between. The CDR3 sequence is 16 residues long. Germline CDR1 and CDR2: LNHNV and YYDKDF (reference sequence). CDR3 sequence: CATSDWDGGFNEKLFF. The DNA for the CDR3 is TGTGCCACCAGCGACTGGGATGGGGGCTTCAATGAAAAACTGTTTTTT.

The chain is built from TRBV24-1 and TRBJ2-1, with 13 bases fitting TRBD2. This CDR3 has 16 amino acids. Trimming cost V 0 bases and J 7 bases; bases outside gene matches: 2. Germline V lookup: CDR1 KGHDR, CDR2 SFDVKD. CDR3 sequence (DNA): TGTGCCACCAGTGATTTGACTAGCGGGGGGGGGAATGAGCAGTTCTTC. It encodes CATSDLTSGGGNEQFF.

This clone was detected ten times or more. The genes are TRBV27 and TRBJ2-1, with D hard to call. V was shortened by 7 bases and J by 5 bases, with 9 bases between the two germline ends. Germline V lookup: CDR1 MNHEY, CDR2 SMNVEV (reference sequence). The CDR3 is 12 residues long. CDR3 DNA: TGTGCCAGCAAAAATCTCCACAATGAGCAGTTCTTC. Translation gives CASKNLHNEQFF.

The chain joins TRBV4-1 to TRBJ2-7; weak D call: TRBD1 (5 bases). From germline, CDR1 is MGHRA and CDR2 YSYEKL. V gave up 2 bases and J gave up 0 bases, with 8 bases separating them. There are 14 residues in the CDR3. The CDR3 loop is CASSQTGSSYEQYV. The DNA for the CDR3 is TGCGCCAGCAGCCAAACAGGTAGCTCCTACGAGCAGTACGTC.

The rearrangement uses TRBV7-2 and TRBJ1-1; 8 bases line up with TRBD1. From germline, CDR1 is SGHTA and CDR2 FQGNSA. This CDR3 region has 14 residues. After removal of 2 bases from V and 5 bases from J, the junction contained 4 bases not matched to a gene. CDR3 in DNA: TGTGCCAGCAGCTTACAGGGGGCTGTAACTGAAGCTTTCTTT. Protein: CASSLQGAVTEAFF.

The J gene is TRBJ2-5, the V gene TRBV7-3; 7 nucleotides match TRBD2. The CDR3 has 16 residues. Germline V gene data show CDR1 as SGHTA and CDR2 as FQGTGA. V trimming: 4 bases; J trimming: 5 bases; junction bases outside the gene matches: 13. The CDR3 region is CASSSGLLGGGETQYF. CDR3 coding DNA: TGTGCCAGCAGCTCCGGACTTCTTGGGGGAGGGGAGACCCAGTACTTC.

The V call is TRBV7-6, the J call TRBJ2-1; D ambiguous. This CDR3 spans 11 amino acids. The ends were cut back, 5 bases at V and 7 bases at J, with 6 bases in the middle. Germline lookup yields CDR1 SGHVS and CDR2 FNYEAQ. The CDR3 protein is CASSIMNEQFF. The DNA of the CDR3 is TGTGCCAGCAGCATCATGAATGAGCAGTTCTTC. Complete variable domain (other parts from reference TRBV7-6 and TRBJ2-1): GAGVSQSPRYKVTKRGQDVALRCDPISGHVSLYWYRQALGQGPEFLTYFNYEAQQDKSGLPNDRFSAERPEGSISTLTIQRTEQRDSAMYRCASSIMNEQFFGPGTRLTVL.

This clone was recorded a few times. In nucleotides, the CDR3 is TGTGCCAGCAGCTTGGAGCGGAAAAACATTCAGTACTTC. It yields the protein CASSLERKNIQYF. V usage is TRBV5-6 and J usage is TRBJ2-4; maybe TRBD2 (5 bases). Germline lookup yields CDR1 SGHDT and CDR2 YYEEEE. The V and J ends lost 0 bases and 4 bases respectively, with 5 bases between them. The CDR3 runs to 13 residues.

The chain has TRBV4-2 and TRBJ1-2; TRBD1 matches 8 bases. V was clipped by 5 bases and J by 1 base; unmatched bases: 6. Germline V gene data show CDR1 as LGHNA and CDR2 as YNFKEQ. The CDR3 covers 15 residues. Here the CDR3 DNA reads TGTGCCAGCAGCTTTGGACAGGGACTTAACTATGGCTACACCTTC. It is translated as CASSFGQGLNYGYTF.

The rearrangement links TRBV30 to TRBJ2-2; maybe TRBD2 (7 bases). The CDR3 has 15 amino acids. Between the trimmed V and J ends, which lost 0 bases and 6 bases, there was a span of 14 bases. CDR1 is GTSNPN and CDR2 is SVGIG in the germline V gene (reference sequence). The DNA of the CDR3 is TGTGCCTGGAGTGTAGGGGGGGCGTTGGCCGGGGAGCTGTTTTTT. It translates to CAWSVGGALAGELFF.

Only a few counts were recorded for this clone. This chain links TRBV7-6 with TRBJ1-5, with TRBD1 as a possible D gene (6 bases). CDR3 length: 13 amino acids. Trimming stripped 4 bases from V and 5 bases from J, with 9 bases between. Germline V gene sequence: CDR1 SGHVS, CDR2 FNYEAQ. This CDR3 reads CASSSEGDQPQHF. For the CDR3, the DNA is TGTGCCAGCAGCTCAGAGGGGGATCAGCCCCAGCATTTT.

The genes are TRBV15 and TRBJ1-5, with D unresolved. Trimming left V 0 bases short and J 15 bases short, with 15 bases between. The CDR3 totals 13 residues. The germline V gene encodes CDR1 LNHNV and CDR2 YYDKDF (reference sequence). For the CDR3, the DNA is TGTGCCACCAGCAGAGATCACGGGAGCCCGTGGCATTTT. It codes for CATSRDHGSPWHF.

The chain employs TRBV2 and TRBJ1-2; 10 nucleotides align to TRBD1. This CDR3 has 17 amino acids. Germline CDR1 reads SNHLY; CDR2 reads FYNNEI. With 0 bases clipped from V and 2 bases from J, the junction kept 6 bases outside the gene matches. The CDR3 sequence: CASSEASDRGENYGYTF. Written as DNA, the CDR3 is TGTGCCAGCAGTGAAGCCTCGGACAGGGGGGAGAACTATGGCTACACCTTC. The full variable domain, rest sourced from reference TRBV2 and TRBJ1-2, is EPEVTQTPSHQVTQMGQEVILRCVPISNHLYFYWYRQILGQKVEFLVSFYNNEISEKSEIFDDQFSVERPDGSNFTLKIRSTKLEDSAMYFCASSEASDRGENYGYTFGSGTRLTVV.

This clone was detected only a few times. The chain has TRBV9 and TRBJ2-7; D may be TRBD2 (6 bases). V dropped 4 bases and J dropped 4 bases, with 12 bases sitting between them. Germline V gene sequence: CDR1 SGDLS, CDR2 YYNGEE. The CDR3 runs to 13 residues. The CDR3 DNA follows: TGTGCCAGCAGCCCGGGAGCCGCGTACGAGCAGTACTTC. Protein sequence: CASSPGAAYEQYF.

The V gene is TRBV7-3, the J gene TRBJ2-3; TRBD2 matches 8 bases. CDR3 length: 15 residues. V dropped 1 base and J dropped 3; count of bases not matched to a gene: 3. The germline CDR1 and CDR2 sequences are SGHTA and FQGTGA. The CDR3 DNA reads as TGTGCCAGCAGCTTAAACAGCGGGGGAACAGATACGCAGTATTTT. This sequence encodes CASSLNSGGTDTQYF.

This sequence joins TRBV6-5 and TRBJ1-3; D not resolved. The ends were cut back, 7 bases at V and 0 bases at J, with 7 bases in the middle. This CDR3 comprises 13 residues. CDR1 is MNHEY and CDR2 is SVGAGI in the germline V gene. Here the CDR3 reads CASNRSSGNTIYF. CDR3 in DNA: TGTGCCAGCAATCGTAGCTCTGGAAACACCATATATTTT.

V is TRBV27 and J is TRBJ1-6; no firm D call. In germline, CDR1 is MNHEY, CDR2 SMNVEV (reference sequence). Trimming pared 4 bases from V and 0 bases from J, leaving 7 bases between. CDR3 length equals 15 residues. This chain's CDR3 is CASSSSSSYNSPLHF. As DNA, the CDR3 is TGTGCCAGCAGTTCTTCCAGCTCCTATAATTCACCCCTCCACTTT.

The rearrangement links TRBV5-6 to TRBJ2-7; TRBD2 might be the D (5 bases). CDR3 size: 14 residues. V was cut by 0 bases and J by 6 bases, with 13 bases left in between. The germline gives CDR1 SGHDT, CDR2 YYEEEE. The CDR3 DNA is TGTGCCAGCAGCTTGGTCGGATCTGAGGGCGAGCAGTACGTC. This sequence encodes CASSLVGSEGEQYV.